What follows are 11 T cell receptor beta chains derived from one specimen sequenced in a study of blood T cell repertoires in COVID-19. Produced via immunoSEQ multiplex PCR; TCRdb's table is partial and in-frame only. The sample has over 150,000 clones, more than 85% seen once; the top ten hold 1.1%. Sample: peripheral blood. Source of these receptors: a young man with acute or convalescent COVID-19.

In its sample, this clone was seen once. The rearrangement links TRBV5-8 to TRBJ2-3; tentatively, D is TRBD2 (5 bases). V lost 2 bases to trimming and J lost 2 bases, with 12 bases between them. Germline values: CDR1 SGHTS, CDR2 YDEGEE. This CDR3 contains 15 residues. The CDR3 sequence: CASSFGSGDTDTQYF. DNA for the CDR3: TGTGCCAGCAGCTTTGGGTCCGGGGACACAGATACGCAGTATTTT.

The chain links TRBV30 to TRBJ2-7; tentative D call: TRBD2 (5 bases). Germline CDR1 GTSNPN, CDR2 SVGIG (reference sequence). CDR3 size: 15 residues. Trimming removed 4 bases at V and 1 base at J, with 17 bases between. The CDR3 here is CAWTHEVATSYEQYF. The CDR3 DNA sequence: TGTGCCTGGACCCACGAGGTAGCGACGTCCTACGAGCAGTACTTC.

The chain carries TRBV6-2 or TRBV6-3 and TRBJ2-3; 7 bases line up with TRBD1. Losses at the gene ends were 5 bases for V and 2 bases for J; bases not matched to a gene: 13. The CDR3 has 17 residues. Germline V gene sequence: CDR1 MNHEY, CDR2 SVGEGT. This CDR3 is CASSQDRENIATDTQYF. CDR3 DNA sequence: TGTGCCAGCAGTCAAGACAGGGAGAATATAGCCACAGATACGCAGTATTTT.

The CDR3 is CASSLGPAGYEQYF. The DNA of the CDR3 is TGTGCCAGCAGCTTAGGGCCAGCGGGCTACGAGCAGTACTTC. The J gene is TRBJ2-7, the V gene TRBV7-8; TRBD2 is a possible D gene (6 bases). This CDR3 contains 14 residues. Germline V gene lookup returns CDR1 SGHVS and CDR2 FQNEAQ. Trimming removed 1 base at V and 3 bases at J, with 10 bases between.

This clone appeared once. The chain recombines TRBV27 with TRBJ2-5, with TRBD1 as a possible D gene (5 bases). Per the germline V gene, CDR1 is MNHEY and CDR2 is SMNVEV (reference sequence). This CDR3 contains 13 residues. The V end lost 2 bases, the J end lost 9 bases, and 13 bases lay between the germline ends. The CDR3 nucleotides read TGTGCCAGCAGTTTAATGGGGCCGGCGGCCCAGTACTTC. Translated, it gives CASSLMGPAAQYF.

The chain has TRBV19 and TRBJ2-6; D remains unclear. With 6 bases removed from V and 2 bases from J, the gap between germline ends came to 5 bases. This CDR3 has 13 residues. Per germline, CDR1 LNHDA and CDR2 SQIVND (reference sequence). The CDR3 protein is CASRLPGANVLTF. CDR3 DNA sequence: TGTGCCAGTAGACTCCCTGGGGCCAACGTCCTGACTTTC.

The gene calls are TRBV18 and TRBJ2-5; D perhaps matches TRBD2 (6 bases). The CDR3 is 13 amino acids. Trimming removed 1 base from V and 5 bases from J, with 8 bases in between. Germline assignment: CDR1 KGHSH and CDR2 LQKENI. CDR3 coding DNA: TGTGCCAGCTCACCACAGGGAGGCGAGACCCAGTACTTC. It is translated as CASSPQGGETQYF.

The rearrangement joins TRBV7-9 to TRBJ1-1; D is perhaps TRBD1 (6 bases). The length of the CDR3 is 16 residues. CDR1 and CDR2 from the germline V gene are SEHNR and FQNEAQ (reference sequence). V lost 6 bases and J 1 base, leaving 18 bases between the germline ends. The CDR3: CASSTNRVSGNTEAFF. The CDR3 DNA reads as TGTGCCAGCAGTACGAACAGGGTTTCCGGGAACACTGAAGCTTTCTTT.

V is TRBV5-1 and J is TRBJ2-7; 10 nucleotides line up with TRBD2. This CDR3 is built from 15 residues. In germline, CDR1 is SGHRS, CDR2 YFSETQ. V lost 4 bases to trimming and J lost 3 bases; unmatched junction nucleotides: 7. The CDR3 is CASSRGTSESYEQYF. The DNA for the CDR3 is TGCGCCAGCAGCCGTGGGACTAGCGAGAGCTACGAGCAGTACTTC.

The sample holds one count of this clone. The V and J genes are TRBV28 and TRBJ1-4; no clear D. Deletions cut 10 bases from V and 8 bases from J, with 14 bases between. This CDR3 spans 12 amino acids. Germline V gene sequence: CDR1 MDHEN, CDR2 SYDVKM. Here the CDR3 reads CATGSGDEKLFF. The CDR3 DNA follows: TGTGCCACCGGGTCGGGTGACGAAAAACTGTTTTTT.

The rearrangement joins TRBV19 to TRBJ1-5, with 9 bases matching TRBD1. Germline lookup yields CDR1 LNHDA and CDR2 SQIVND (reference sequence). V trimming: 4 bases; J trimming: 0 bases; junction bases outside the gene matches: 4. The CDR3 consists of 16 residues. CDR3 in amino acids: CASSRDRAYSNQPQHF. DNA for the CDR3: TGTGCCAGTAGTAGGGACAGGGCATATAGCAATCAGCCCCAGCATTTT.